The subject of this entry is one T cell receptor (beta chain). In the original processing: Using reference gene primer amplification, nucleated cell counts were estimated. Produced via immunoSEQ multiplex PCR; TCRdb's table is partial and in-frame only. V, J and clone size were drawn from that table, and D and trimming were deduced from the DNA. The sample shows under 300,000 clones, around 89% of them seen only once. CDR1 is MNHEY, CDR2 SVGAGI, per germline. The ends were cut back, 0 bases at V and 6 bases at J, with 12 bases in the middle. The CDR3 spans 16 residues. This entry belongs to a study of blood T cell repertoires in COVID-19. The study assigned cohorts using participant-reported clinical history.

Sequencing was done on a sample of PBMCs or T cells enriched from blood (not recorded which). The rearrangement links TRBV6-5 to TRBJ1-6; D unresolved. This receptor was taken from a man aged 40-49 years who had recovered from COVID-19. CDR3 nucleotides: TGTGCCAGCAGTTACTCTCCGCATAGTACTAATTCACCCCTCCACTTT. Residues: CASSYSPHSTNSPLHF.